Shown below are 5 T cell receptor beta chains from a single sample sequenced in a study of radiotherapy plus CTLA-4 blockade in lung cancer. Clones were sequenced by immunoSEQ multiplex PCR, and TCRdb holds only the in-frame ones, with some missing. The sample contains around 71,000 clones, roughly three quarters of which appear only once. The specimen comprised peripheral blood, sampled from a patient treated with radiotherapy plus ipilimumab. Receptors originate from a human donor with non-small cell lung cancer whose response to radiotherapy plus ipilimumab could not be evaluated. Some clones in this sample may be carry-over from other donors' samples.

The chain couples TRBV7-3 to TRBJ2-1; 7 positions agree with TRBD2. The CDR3 consists of 16 residues. Trimming at V came to 4 bases and at J to 8 bases, leaving 14 bases not matched to a gene. Per germline, CDR1 SGHTA and CDR2 FQGTGA. In nucleotides, the CDR3 is TGTGCCAGCAGCTACACCAGCGGGGCCCTCTTGGATGAGCAGTTCTTC. Translated, it gives CASSYTSGALLDEQFF.

The J gene is TRBJ2-5, the V gene TRBV10-3; 11 nucleotides align to TRBD2. Germline loops: CDR1 ENHRY, CDR2 SYGVKD. Trimming took 6 bases from V and 3 from J; bases not matched to a gene: 3. This CDR3 contains 14 residues. CDR3 nucleotides: TGTGCCATCAGCCATAGCGGGGGGGAAGAGACCCAGTACTTC. Protein sequence: CAISHSGGEETQYF.

V gene TRBV27 combines with J gene TRBJ2-3, with 9 nucleotides matching TRBD2. This CDR3 is built from 15 residues. Germline-derived CDR1 and CDR2 are MNHEY and SMNVEV (reference sequence). J lost 5 bases, V lost 3 bases, and 6 bases had no gene match. The CDR3 DNA follows: TGTGCCAGCAGTTTCAAAGCGGGGGGAATAGATACGCAGTATTTT. This gives the protein CASSFKAGGIDTQYF.

Concerning this clone: Because it lacks the conserved phenylalanine or tryptophan at the end, this CDR3 is likely a read error. No DNA is shown, since the ends of the CDR3 on it are uncertain; the CDR3 is the one TCRdb lists. The J gene is TRBJ1-2, the V gene TRBV19; TRBD1 was called by the table and not checked on the DNA. The CDR3 numbers 9 amino acids, ends counted. Germline CDR1 reads LNHDA; CDR2 reads SQIVND (reference sequence). The CDR3 here is CASQDRTGS.

The chain uses TRBV7-2 and TRBJ1-2; D possibly corresponds to TRBD1 (5 bases). V dropped 5 bases and J dropped 4 bases, with 11 bases sitting between them. Germline loops: CDR1 SGHTA, CDR2 FQGNSA. This CDR3 contains 13 residues. The CDR3 region is CASSVGAGYGYTF. CDR3 sequence (DNA): TGTGCCAGCAGCGTAGGGGCCGGCTATGGCTACACCTTC. Complete variable domain (other parts from reference TRBV7-2 and TRBJ1-2): GAGVSQSPSNKVTEKGKDVELRCDPISGHTALYWYRQSLGQGLEFLIYFQGNSAPDKSGLPSDRFSAERTGGSVSTLTIQRTQQEDSAVYLCASSVGAGYGYTFGSGTRLTVV.